These 10 T cell receptor beta chains came from one sample sequenced in a study of blood T cell repertoires in COVID-19. Sequencing was performed with immunoSEQ multiplex PCR; in TCRdb, only in-frame clones are kept and a portion is missing. The top ten hold 9.5% to 15% of the sample, which has about 190,000 clones, around 80% seen once. The sample taken for sequencing was peripheral blood. The receptors were gathered from a woman aged 45-65 years with acute or convalescent COVID-19.

The gene calls are TRBV28 and TRBJ2-2; possible D gene TRBD1, 5 bases. Germline CDR1 reads MDHEN; CDR2 reads SYDVKM. V lost 2 bases, J lost 4 bases, and 11 bases lay in between. The CDR3 has 15 residues. DNA for the CDR3: TGTGCCAGCAGTTTAGGGGCCTACACCACCGGGGAGCTGTTTTTT. It codes for CASSLGAYTTGELFF. Using reference TRBV28 and TRBJ2-2 for the parts outside the CDR3, the full variable domain is DVKVTQSSRYLVKRTGEKVFLECVQDMDHENMFWYRQDPGLGLRLIYFSYDVKMKEKGDIPEGYSVSREKKERFSLILESASTNQTSMYLCASSLGAYTTGELFFGEGSRLTVL.

The V gene is TRBV5-6, the J gene TRBJ2-7, with D possibly matching TRBD1 (7 bases). In germline, CDR1 is SGHDT, CDR2 YYEEEE. The CDR3 loop spans 15 amino acids. V was shortened by 4 bases and J by 3 bases, with 17 bases between the two germline ends. Here the CDR3 reads CASSRSGDRFYEQYF. The CDR3 DNA sequence: TGTGCCAGCAGCCGTTCGGGGGACAGATTCTACGAGCAGTACTTC. Filled out from reference TRBV5-6 and TRBJ2-7, the complete variable domain reads DAGVTQSPTHLIKTRGQQVTLRCSPKSGHDTVSWYQQALGQGPQFIFQYYEEEERQRGNFPDRFSGHQFPNYSSELNVNALLLGDSALYLCASSRSGDRFYEQYFGPGTRLTVT.

The count of this clone is one. The chain uses TRBV12-5 and TRBJ2-1; 13 bases are a match to TRBD2. With 4 bases clipped from V and 7 bases from J, the junction kept 7 bases outside the gene matches. Germline loops: CDR1 LGHNT, CDR2 FRNRAP. This CDR3 spans 16 amino acids. The CDR3 loop reads CASGSPRTSGRNEQFF. The CDR3 DNA reads as TGTGCTAGTGGTTCCCCTCGGACTAGCGGGAGAAATGAGCAGTTCTTC.

The V call is TRBV29-1, the J call TRBJ2-1; D gene uncertain. Germline CDR1 SQVTM, CDR2 ANQGSEA. The CDR3 runs to 15 residues. The V and J ends lost 6 bases and 1 base respectively, with 16 bases between them. The CDR3 reads CSVTSDFTSYNEQFF. DNA for the CDR3: TGCAGCGTCACCAGTGACTTCACGTCCTACAATGAGCAGTTCTTC.

The chain is built from TRBV19 and TRBJ2-7; TRBD1 agrees at 9 bases. CDR3 length equals 15 residues. After removal of 5 bases from V and 3 bases from J, the junction contained 8 bases not matched to a gene. CDR1 and CDR2 from the germline V gene are LNHDA and SQIVND (reference sequence). The CDR3 loop is CASSAMGTGLYEQYF. For the CDR3, the DNA is TGTGCCAGTAGTGCGATGGGGACAGGGCTCTACGAGCAGTACTTC.

The chain couples TRBV5-1 to TRBJ2-2; 8 positions match TRBD2. The CDR3 sequence is 14 residues long. Trimming cost V 1 base and J 9 bases; bases outside gene matches: 5. Germline V gene data show CDR1 as SGHRS and CDR2 as YFSETQ. CDR3 protein: CASSLPAGAWELFF. The DNA for the CDR3 is TGCGCCAGCAGCTTGCCAGCGGGGGCCTGGGAGCTGTTTTTT.

The chain combines TRBV11-2 with TRBJ1-6; D gene ambiguous. CDR1 is SGHAT, CDR2 FQNNGV, per germline. CDR3 length: 14 residues. The V end was cut by 1 base, the J end by 7 bases, with 8 bases between. Written as DNA, the CDR3 is TGTGCCAGCAGCTTAGTACGGAGCAATTCACCCCTCCACTTT. This encodes CASSLVRSNSPLHF.

The J gene is TRBJ1-4, the V gene TRBV5-5, with 7 bases lining up with TRBD1. The CDR3 contains 13 residues. V lost 4 bases to trimming and J lost 8 bases; unmatched junction nucleotides: 5. The germline gives CDR1 SGHKS, CDR2 YYEKEE (reference sequence). CDR3 amino acids: CASSPETGEKLFF. The DNA of the CDR3 is TGTGCCAGCAGCCCTGAGACAGGGGAAAAACTGTTTTTT.

The rearrangement links TRBV5-8 to TRBJ1-6, with 9 bases lining up with TRBD1. Trimming at V came to 1 base and at J to 4 bases, leaving 6 bases not matched to a gene. The CDR3 covers 17 residues. The V gene's germline CDR1 is SGHTS and CDR2 YDEGEE. CDR3 sequence: CASSLRMTGGYNSPLHF. The CDR3 DNA reads TGTGCCAGCAGCTTGAGAATGACAGGGGGATATAATTCACCCCTCCACTTT.

The chain links TRBV2 to TRBJ1-1, with 7 bases identical to TRBD1. V shed 6 bases and J 8 bases; nucleotides not matched to a gene: 9. Germline assignment: CDR1 SNHLY and CDR2 FYNNEI. The CDR3 totals 13 residues. Here the CDR3 DNA reads TGTGCCAGCAGCGCCTGGACGACAGGGGAAGCTTTCTTT. It encodes CASSAWTTGEAFF.